Listed here are 8 T cell receptor beta chains from one sample, sequenced in a study of long-term antiretroviral therapy in people with HIV (dated 2022 in TCRdb). The immunoSEQ hsTCRB v3.0 assay was used at survey level resolution to sequence the TRB variable region. Drawn from immuneACCESS, this table holds only the in-frame rearrangements with V and J called that TCRdb kept. Clones are partly lost; checked studies trace under half to an unresolved V gene and leave the rest unexplained. The sample includes around 9,600 clones, with about 78% observed a single time. The top ten constitute about 14% of the sample. The sample consisted of unsorted PBMCs, taken 0.4 years before starting antiretroviral therapy. The receptors come from a man aged 30 to 45 with HIV.

This clone appeared a few times. The rearrangement links TRBV7-2 to TRBJ1-5; no clear D. The V end lost 4 bases, the J end lost 5 bases, and 15 bases lay between the germline ends. The CDR3 runs to 15 residues. Germline CDR1 reads SGHTA; CDR2 reads FQGNSA. The CDR3 here is CASSSTTSGDQPQHF. CDR3 DNA sequence: TGTGCCAGCAGCTCAACTACCTCAGGCGATCAGCCCCAGCATTTT.

V is TRBV11-3 and J is TRBJ2-7; possibly TRBD1 for D (6 bases). This CDR3 has 15 amino acids. The V end lost 1 base, the J end lost 0 bases, and 10 bases lay between the germline ends. CDR1 and CDR2 from the germline V gene are SGHNT and YENEEA. DNA of the CDR3: TGTGCCAGCAGCTTAGGGGGGCAGCTCTCCTACGAGCAGTACTTC. This encodes CASSLGGQLSYEQYF.

This chain uses TRBV2 with TRBJ2-1, with 7 bases aligning to TRBD1. The germline gives CDR1 SNHLY, CDR2 FYNNEI. The J segment lost 0 bases and the V segment lost 11 bases, leaving 16 bases of the junction unmatched. The CDR3 has 17 amino acids. The CDR3 sequence: CAEPGQPSLYSYNEQFF. CDR3 bases: TGTGCCGAACCGGGACAGCCTTCTCTCTACTCCTACAATGAGCAGTTCTTC. Full variable domain (outside the CDR3, taken from reference TRBV2 and TRBJ2-1): EPEVTQTPSHQVTQMGQEVILRCVPISNHLYFYWYRQILGQKVEFLVSFYNNEISEKSEIFDDQFSVERPDGSNFTLKIRSTKLEDSAMYFCAEPGQPSLYSYNEQFFGPGTRLTVL.

V usage is TRBV19 and J usage is TRBJ2-3; a weak D match, TRBD1 (5 bases). The CDR3 spans 14 residues. The germline V and J ends were trimmed by 5 bases and 1 base, with 10 bases remaining between them. The germline CDR1 and CDR2 sequences are LNHDA and SQIVND (reference sequence). CDR3 residues: CASSSTGRTDTQYF. CDR3 sequence (DNA): TGTGCCAGTAGTTCAACAGGCCGCACAGATACGCAGTATTTT.

The chain links TRBV9 to TRBJ2-3, with 9 bases fitting TRBD2. The germline CDR1 and CDR2 sequences are SGDLS and YYNGEE. J lost 2 bases, V lost 1 base, and 2 bases had no gene match. The CDR3 runs 15 residues. CDR3 sequence reads: CASSVLAGPTDTQYF. Here the CDR3 DNA reads TGTGCCAGCAGCGTACTAGCGGGGCCCACAGATACGCAGTATTTT.

A single count supports this clone. V and J are TRBV4-1 and TRBJ2-7; TRBD1 aligns across 11 bases. V lost 3 bases to trimming and J lost 6 bases; unmatched junction nucleotides: 7. The CDR3 is 15 residues long. From germline, CDR1 is MGHRA and CDR2 YSYEKL. CDR3 region: CASSHSGTGGLEQYF. CDR3 coding DNA: TGCGCCAGCAGCCACTCCGGGACAGGGGGTCTCGAGCAGTACTTC.

This sequence joins TRBV27 and TRBJ1-4; maybe TRBD1 (6 bases). The V end was cut by 3 bases, the J end by 7 bases, with 12 bases between. The CDR3 totals 14 residues. The germline gives CDR1 MNHEY, CDR2 SMNVEV (reference sequence). CDR3 coding DNA: TGTGCCAGCAGTTTCAGGGGTCGGAGTGAAAAACTGTTTTTT. Its protein product is CASSFRGRSEKLFF.

The genes are TRBV5-4 and TRBJ2-7; TRBD2 matches 11 bases. This CDR3 is 18 amino acids long. V lost 1 base, J lost 0 bases, and 9 bases stayed unmatched. CDR1 SGHNT and CDR2 YYREEE come from the germline V gene (reference sequence). Here the CDR3 DNA reads TGTGCCAGCAGCTTGAGCGTTTTGGGACTAGCGGCCTCCTACGAGCAGTACTTC. Protein: CASSLSVLGLAASYEQYF.